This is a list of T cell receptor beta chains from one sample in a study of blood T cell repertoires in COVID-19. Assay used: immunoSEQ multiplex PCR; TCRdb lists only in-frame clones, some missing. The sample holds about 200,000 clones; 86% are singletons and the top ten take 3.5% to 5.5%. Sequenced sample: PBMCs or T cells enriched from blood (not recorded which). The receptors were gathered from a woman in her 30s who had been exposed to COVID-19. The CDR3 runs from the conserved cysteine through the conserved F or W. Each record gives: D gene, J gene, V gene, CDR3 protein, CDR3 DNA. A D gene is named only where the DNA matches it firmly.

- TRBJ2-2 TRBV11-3 CASSSWAGVVFF TGTGCCAGCAGCTCCTGGGCAGGGGTTGTGTTTTTT
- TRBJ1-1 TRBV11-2 CASSLDPREAFF TGTGCCAGCAGCTTAGATCCTAGGGAAGCTTTCTTT
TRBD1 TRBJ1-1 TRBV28 CASSFRGPNTEAFF TGTGCCAGCAGTTTCAGGGGGCCAAACACTGAAGCTTTCTTT
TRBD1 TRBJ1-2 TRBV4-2 CASSQETGGNYGYTF TGTGCCAGCAGCCAAGAGACAGGGGGAAACTATGGCTACACCTTC
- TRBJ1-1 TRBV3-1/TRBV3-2 CASSQGPGNTEAFF TGTGCCAGCAGCCAAGGGCCAGGGAACACTGAAGCTTTCTTT
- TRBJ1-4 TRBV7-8 CASSARTALNEKLFF TGTGCCAGCAGCGCTAGGACAGCGCTTAATGAAAAACTGTTTTTT
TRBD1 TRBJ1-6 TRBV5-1 CASSPTGGSNSPLHF TGCGCCAGCAGCCCGACAGGGGGATCGAATTCACCCCTCCACTTT
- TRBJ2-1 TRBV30 CAWSIGPEQFF TGTGCCTGGAGTATCGGTCCTGAGCAGTTCTTC
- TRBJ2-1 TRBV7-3 CASSFGRGLNEQFF TGTGCCAGCAGCTTTGGCAGGGGCCTCAATGAGCAGTTCTTC
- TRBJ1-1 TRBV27 CASKLTDWDTEAFF TGTGCCAGCAAATTGACGGACTGGGACACTGAAGCTTTCTTT
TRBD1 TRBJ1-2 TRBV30 CAWSVEGGGYGGYTF TGTGCCTGGAGTGTAGAAGGAGGGGGCTATGGTGGCTACACCTTC